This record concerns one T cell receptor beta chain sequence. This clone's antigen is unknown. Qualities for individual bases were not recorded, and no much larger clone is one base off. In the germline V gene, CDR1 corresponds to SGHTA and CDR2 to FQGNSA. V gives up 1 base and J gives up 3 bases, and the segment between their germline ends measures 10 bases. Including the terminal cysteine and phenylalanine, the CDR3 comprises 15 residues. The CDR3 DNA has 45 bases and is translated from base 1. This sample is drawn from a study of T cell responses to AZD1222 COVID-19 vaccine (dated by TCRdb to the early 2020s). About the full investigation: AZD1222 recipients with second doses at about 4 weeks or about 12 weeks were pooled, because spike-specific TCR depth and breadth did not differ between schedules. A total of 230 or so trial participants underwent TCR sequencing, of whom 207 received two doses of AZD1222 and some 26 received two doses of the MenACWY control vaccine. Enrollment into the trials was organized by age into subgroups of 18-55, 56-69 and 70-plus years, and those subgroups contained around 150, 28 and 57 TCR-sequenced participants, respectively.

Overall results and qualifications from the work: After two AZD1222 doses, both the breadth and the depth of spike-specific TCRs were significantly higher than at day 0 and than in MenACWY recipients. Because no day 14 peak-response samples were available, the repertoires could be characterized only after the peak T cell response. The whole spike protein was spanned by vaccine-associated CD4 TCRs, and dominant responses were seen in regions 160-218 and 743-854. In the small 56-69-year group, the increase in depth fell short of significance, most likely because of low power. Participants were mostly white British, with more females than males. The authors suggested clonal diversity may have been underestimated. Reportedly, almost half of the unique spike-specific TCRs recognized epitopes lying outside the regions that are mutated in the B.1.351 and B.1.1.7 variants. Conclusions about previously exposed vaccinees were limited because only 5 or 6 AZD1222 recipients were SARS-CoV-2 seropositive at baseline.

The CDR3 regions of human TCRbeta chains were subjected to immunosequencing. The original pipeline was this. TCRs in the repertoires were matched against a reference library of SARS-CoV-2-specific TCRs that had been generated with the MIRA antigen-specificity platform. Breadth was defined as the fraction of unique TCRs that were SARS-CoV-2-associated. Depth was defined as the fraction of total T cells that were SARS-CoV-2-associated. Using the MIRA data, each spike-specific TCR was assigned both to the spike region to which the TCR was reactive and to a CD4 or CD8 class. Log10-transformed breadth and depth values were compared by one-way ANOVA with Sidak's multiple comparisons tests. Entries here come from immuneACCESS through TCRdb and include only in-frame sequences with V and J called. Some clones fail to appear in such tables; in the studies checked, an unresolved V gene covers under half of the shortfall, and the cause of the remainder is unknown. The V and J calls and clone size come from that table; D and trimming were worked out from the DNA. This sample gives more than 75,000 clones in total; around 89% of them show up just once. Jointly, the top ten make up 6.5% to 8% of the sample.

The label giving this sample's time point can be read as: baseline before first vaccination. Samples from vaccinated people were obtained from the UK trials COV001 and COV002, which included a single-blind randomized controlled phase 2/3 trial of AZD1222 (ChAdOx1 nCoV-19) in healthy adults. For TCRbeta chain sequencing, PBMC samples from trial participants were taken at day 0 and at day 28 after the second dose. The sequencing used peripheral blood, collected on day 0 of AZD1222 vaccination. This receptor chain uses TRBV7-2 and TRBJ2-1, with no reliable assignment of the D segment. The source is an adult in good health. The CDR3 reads CASSLDPDFYNEQFF. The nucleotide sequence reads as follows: TGTGCCAGCAGCTTAGACCCGGATTTCTACAATGAGCAGTTCTTC. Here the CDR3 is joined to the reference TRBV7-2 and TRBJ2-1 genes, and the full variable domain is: GAGVSQSPSNKVTEKGKDVELRCDPISGHTALYWYRQSLGQGLEFLIYFQGNSAPDKSGLPSDRFSAERTGGSVSTLTIQRTQQEDSAVYLCASSLDPDFYNEQFFGPGTRLTVL.